The rows below give T cell receptor beta chains drawn from one sample of a study of cytomegalovirus exposure and HLA in healthy donors. TCRdb's copy holds only in-frame clones and misses some; the assay was immunoSEQ multiplex PCR. The sample spans roughly 120,000 clones; the ten largest clones claim more than 1%. The sequencing sample was made of PBMCs. The receptors here all came from a man between 18 and 35 years old in good health and CMV-seronegative. The CDR3 runs from the conserved cysteine through the conserved F or W. The order of the fields is D gene, J gene, V gene, CDR3 protein, CDR3 DNA. The D gene is left open where the match is weak.

NA,TRBJ2-7,TRBV30,CAWSVGPRGFQPYF,TGTGCCTGGAGTGTAGGACCCCGGGGTTTTCAACCGTACTTC
NA,TRBJ2-1,TRBV7-3,CASSLRGELLGSYNEQFF,TGTGCCAGCAGCTTAAGGGGGGAGTTGCTGGGCTCCTACAATGAGCAGTTCTTC
TRBD2,TRBJ2-7,TRBV27,CASARPSGSTTYEQYF,TGTGCCAGCGCCCGACCGAGCGGGAGCACTACCTACGAGCAGTACTTC
NA,TRBJ1-2,TRBV29-1,CSVGDSYDGYTF,TGCAGCGTCGGAGACAGTTACGATGGCTACACCTTC
TRBD1,TRBJ2-7,TRBV5-6,CASSSPGQGSYEQYF,TGTGCCAGCAGCTCCCCGGGACAGGGTTCATACGAGCAGTACTTC
TRBD2,TRBJ2-7,TRBV5-4,CASSPTGLQYEQYF,TGTGCCAGCAGCCCCACGGGACTACAGTACGAGCAGTACTTC
NA,TRBJ1-2,TRBV6-4,CASRNVRGGLGYTF,TGTGCCAGCAGGAACGTTAGGGGGGGTTTGGGCTACACCTTC
NA,TRBJ2-2,TRBV6-5,CASSYGGGGELFF,TGTGCCAGCAGTTATGGTGGCGGGGGGGAGCTGTTTTTT
TRBD1,TRBJ1-5,TRBV2,CAWRGQADQPQHF,TGTGCCTGGCGGGGACAGGCGGACCAGCCCCAGCATTTT
TRBD1,TRBJ2-6,TRBV5-1,CASSQWTGAGLGANVLTF,TGCGCCAGCAGCCAATGGACAGGGGCCGGTCTCGGGGCCAACGTCCTGACTTTC
NA,TRBJ2-5,TRBV5-6,CASSLDTGSKTQYF,TGTGCCAGCAGCTTGGATACAGGGTCGAAGACCCAGTACTTC
NA,TRBJ2-5,TRBV5-1,CASSSLLQETQYF,TGCGCCAGCAGCTCCCTACTCCAAGAGACCCAGTACTTC
TRBD1,TRBJ1-6,TRBV5-5,CASRFTGGGLQWDSPLHF,TGTGCCAGCAGGTTCACAGGGGGCGGCCTACAATGGGATTCACCCCTCCACTTT
TRBD2,TRBJ2-5,TRBV30,CAWSSGSGLQETQYF,TGTGCCTGGAGTTCGGGTAGCGGGCTCCAAGAGACCCAGTACTTC
TRBD1,TRBJ1-5,TRBV19,CASSIRLDRQGVWGNQPQHF,TGTGCCAGTAGTATCAGATTAGACCGACAGGGAGTGTGGGGCAATCAGCCCCAGCATTTT
NA,TRBJ1-1,TRBV30,CALGRGTEAFF,TGTGCCTTAGGGAGGGGTACTGAAGCTTTCTTT
TRBD2,TRBJ2-7,TRBV9,CASSVSLAGDYYEQYF,TGTGCCAGCAGCGTATCACTAGCGGGAGACTACTACGAGCAGTACTTC
NA,TRBJ2-7,TRBV9,CASSVGSTSYEQYF,TGTGCCAGCAGCGTAGGCAGTACCTCCTACGAGCAGTACTTC
NA,TRBJ1-6,TRBV5-6,CASSRRAFRSPLHF,TGTGCCAGCAGCCGGCGGGCCTTTCGTTCACCCCTCCACTTT
NA,TRBJ1-1,TRBV7-9,CASSHAGANTEAFF,TGTGCCAGCAGCCACGCGGGAGCTAACACTGAAGCTTTCTTT
TRBD2,TRBJ2-7,TRBV28,CASSLGSGRAYEQYF,TGTGCCAGCAGTCTTGGAAGCGGGAGGGCCTACGAGCAGTACTTC
TRBD1,TRBJ2-2,TRBV11-3,CASSSPGQGTGELFF,TGTGCCAGCAGCTCCCCGGGACAGGGGACTGGGGAGCTGTTTTTT
NA,TRBJ2-6,TRBV19,CASSPRVAGANVLTF,TGTGCCAGTAGTCCCAGGGTAGCTGGGGCCAACGTCCTGACTTTC
TRBD2,TRBJ2-3,TRBV27,CASSLGASGGAKQYF,TGTGCCAGCAGTTTAGGTGCTAGCGGGGGGGCTAAGCAGTATTTT
NA,TRBJ1-3,TRBV5-1,CASSSQVGRSSGNTIYF,TGCGCCAGCTCCTCTCAGGTGGGCCGAAGCTCTGGAAACACCATATATTTT
NA,TRBJ2-7,TRBV28,CASSLTATYEQYF,TGTGCCAGCAGTTTAACAGCCACCTACGAGCAGTACTTC
NA,TRBJ2-7,TRBV5-4,CASSLRQGRYEQYF,TGTGCCAGCAGCTTGAGGCAGGGCCGTTACGAGCAGTACTTC
NA,TRBJ2-3,TRBV19,CASSILWGADTQYF,TGTGCCAGTAGTATATTATGGGGCGCAGATACGCAGTATTTT
TRBD2,TRBJ2-1,TRBV7-2,CASSILAGVYNEQFF,TGTGCCAGCAGCATCCTAGCGGGAGTCTACAATGAGCAGTTCTTC
TRBD1,TRBJ1-1,TRBV11-2,CASSSGQGPKPVEAFF,TGTGCCAGCAGCTCGGGACAGGGACCGAAACCTGTTGAAGCTTTCTTT
TRBD1,TRBJ1-1,TRBV7-9,CASSEGTEKAFF,TGTGCCAGCAGCGAGGGGACAGAAAAAGCTTTCTTT
NA,TRBJ2-3,TRBV6-1,CASSVAGTDTQYF,TGTGCCAGCAGTGTCGCGGGCACAGATACGCAGTATTTT
NA,TRBJ1-1,TRBV9,CASSAGGPQTEAFF,TGTGCCAGCAGCGCCGGGGGGCCACAAACTGAAGCTTTCTTT
TRBD1,TRBJ1-1,TRBV5-6,CASSWGGTGVTEAFF,TGTGCCAGCAGCTGGGGCGGGACAGGGGTGACTGAAGCTTTCTTT
NA,TRBJ1-1,TRBV28,CASSTANTEAFF,TGTGCCAGCAGTACAGCCAACACTGAAGCTTTCTTT
TRBD1,TRBJ2-3,TRBV7-9,CASSEGQVRTDTQYF,TGTGCCAGCAGCGAGGGACAGGTGCGTACAGATACGCAGTATTTT
NA,TRBJ1-2,TRBV4-1,CASSQHVGPSYGYTF,TGCGCCAGCAGCCAACATGTGGGGCCGTCCTATGGCTACACCTTC
NA,TRBJ1-1,TRBV27,CASSLSRGMNTEAFF,TGTGCCAGCAGTTTATCCCGCGGGATGAACACTGAAGCTTTCTTT
TRBD2,TRBJ2-1,TRBV7-6,CASSSFSSGSSYNEQFF,TGTGCCAGCAGCTCCTTTAGTAGCGGGAGCTCCTACAATGAGCAGTTCTTC
TRBD1,TRBJ2-2,TRBV6-5,CASNSGTGETGELFF,TGTGCCAGCAACTCCGGGACAGGGGAAACCGGGGAGCTGTTTTTT
NA,TRBJ1-1,TRBV5-6,CASSLQGMNTEAFF,TGTGCCAGCAGCTTGCAGGGGATGAACACTGAAGCTTTCTTT
NA,TRBJ1-3,TRBV6-6,CASSPPGVSGNTIYF,TGTGCCAGCAGTCCCCCCGGGGTATCTGGAAACACCATATATTTT
TRBD1,TRBJ2-7,TRBV18,CASSPPGTGGALYEQYF,TGTGCCAGCTCACCACCTGGGACAGGGGGCGCGTTGTACGAGCAGTACTTC